The T cell receptor (beta chain) under discussion was sequenced for a study of CD8 T cells in ankylosing spondylitis. Study results and caveats: Reportedly, matched ankylosing spondylitis synovial fluid was significantly enriched for disease-linked clones. Ankylosing spondylitis blood appeared to carry a characteristic TCR beta motif of roughly 8 highly homologous variants. Disease-linked clones were CD8+ and relatively rare in peripheral blood.

Per the germline V gene, CDR1 is SQVTM and CDR2 is ANQGSEA. The CDR3 extends over 13 amino acids. With 6 bases removed from V and 1 base from J, the gap between germline ends came to 10 bases. Library preparation for TCR beta used quantitative 5'-RACE with molecular barcodes. One entry per CDR3 protein results from TCRdb running MiXCR on the 5' RACE reads. The sample carries about 420,000 distinct CDR3 sequences, 20% to 25% recorded once. In this sample, this clonotype turned up a few times. Its cognate antigen is unknown. This receptor was taken from a male donor with ankylosing spondylitis. The rearrangement joins TRBV29-1 to TRBJ1-3; D possibly corresponds to TRBD1 (6 bases). Material for sequencing was blood, either unsorted or a sorted T cell fraction (not recorded which). The CDR3 coding sequence is TGCAGCGTGGGGGCTCAATCTGGAAACACCATATATTTT. It encodes CSVGAQSGNTIYF.